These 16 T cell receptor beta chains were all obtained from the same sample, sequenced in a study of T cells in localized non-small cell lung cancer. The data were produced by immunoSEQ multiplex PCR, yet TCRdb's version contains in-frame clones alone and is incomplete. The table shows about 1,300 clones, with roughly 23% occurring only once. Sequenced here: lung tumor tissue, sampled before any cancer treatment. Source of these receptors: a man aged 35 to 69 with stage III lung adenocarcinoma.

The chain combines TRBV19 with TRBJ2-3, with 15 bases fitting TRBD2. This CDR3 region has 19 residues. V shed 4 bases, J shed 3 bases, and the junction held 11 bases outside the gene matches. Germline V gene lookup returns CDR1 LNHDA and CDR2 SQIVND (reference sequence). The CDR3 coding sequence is TGTGCCAGTAGTAAGAGGGGACTAGCGGGAGGAGGGAAGACAGATACGCAGTATTTT. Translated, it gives CASSKRGLAGGGKTDTQYF.

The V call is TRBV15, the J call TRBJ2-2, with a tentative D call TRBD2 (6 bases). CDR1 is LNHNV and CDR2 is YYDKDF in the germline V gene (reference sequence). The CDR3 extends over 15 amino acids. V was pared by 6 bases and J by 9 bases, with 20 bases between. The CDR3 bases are TGTGCCACCAGTGGAGGGTCTAGCAGAGCTCGGGAGCTGTTTTTT. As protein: CATSGGSSRARELFF.

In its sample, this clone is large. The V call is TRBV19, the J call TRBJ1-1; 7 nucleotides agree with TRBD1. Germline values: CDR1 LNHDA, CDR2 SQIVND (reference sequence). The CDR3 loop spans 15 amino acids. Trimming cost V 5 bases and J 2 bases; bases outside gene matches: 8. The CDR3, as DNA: TGTGCCAGTAGTCGGGACAGTGCCTCAAACACTGAAGCTTTCTTT. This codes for CASSRDSASNTEAFF.

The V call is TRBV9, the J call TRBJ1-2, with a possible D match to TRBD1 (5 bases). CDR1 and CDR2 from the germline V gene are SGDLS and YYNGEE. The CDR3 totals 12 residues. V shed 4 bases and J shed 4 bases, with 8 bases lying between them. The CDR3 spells CASSPDTYGYTF. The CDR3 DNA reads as TGTGCCAGCAGCCCGGACACCTATGGCTACACCTTC. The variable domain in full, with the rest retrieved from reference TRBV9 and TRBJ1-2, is DSGVTQTPKHLITATGQRVTLRCSPRSGDLSVYWYQQSLDQGLQFLIQYYNGEERAKGNILERFSAQQFPDLHSELNLSSLELGDSALYFCASSPDTYGYTFGSGTRLTVV.

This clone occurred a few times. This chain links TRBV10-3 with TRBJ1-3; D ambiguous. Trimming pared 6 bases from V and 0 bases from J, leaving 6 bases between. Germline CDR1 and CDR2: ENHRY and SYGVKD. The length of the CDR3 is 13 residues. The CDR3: CAIRANSGNTIYF. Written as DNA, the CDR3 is TGTGCCATCAGAGCGAACTCTGGAAACACCATATATTTT.

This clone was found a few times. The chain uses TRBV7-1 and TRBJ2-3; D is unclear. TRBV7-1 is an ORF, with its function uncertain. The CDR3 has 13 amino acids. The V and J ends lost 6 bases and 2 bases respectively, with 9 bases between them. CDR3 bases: TGTGCCAGCAGTTCCCCCCCCACAGATACGCAGTATTTT. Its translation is CASSSPPTDTQYF.

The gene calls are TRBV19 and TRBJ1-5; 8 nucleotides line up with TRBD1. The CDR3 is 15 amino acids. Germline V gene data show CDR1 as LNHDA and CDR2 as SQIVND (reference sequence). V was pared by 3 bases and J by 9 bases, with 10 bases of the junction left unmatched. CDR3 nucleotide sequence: TGTGCCAGTAGTATTCAGGACAGGGATGGAAGGCCCCAGCATTTT. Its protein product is CASSIQDRDGRPQHF.

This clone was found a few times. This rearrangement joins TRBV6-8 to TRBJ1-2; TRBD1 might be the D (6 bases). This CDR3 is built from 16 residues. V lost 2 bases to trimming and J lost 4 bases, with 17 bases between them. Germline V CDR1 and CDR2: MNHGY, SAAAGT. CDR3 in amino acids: CASSYLYRETGYGYTF. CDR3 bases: TGTGCCAGCAGTTACCTCTACAGGGAGACGGGCTATGGCTACACCTTC.

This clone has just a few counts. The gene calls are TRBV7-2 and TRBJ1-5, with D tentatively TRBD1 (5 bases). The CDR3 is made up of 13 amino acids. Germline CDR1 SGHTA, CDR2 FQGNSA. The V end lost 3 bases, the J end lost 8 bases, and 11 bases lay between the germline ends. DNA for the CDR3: TGTGCCAGCAGCTTTACGGGGGGAGAGCCCCAGCATTTT. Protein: CASSFTGGEPQHF. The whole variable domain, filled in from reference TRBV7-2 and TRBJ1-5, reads GAGVSQSPSNKVTEKGKDVELRCDPISGHTALYWYRQSLGQGLEFLIYFQGNSAPDKSGLPSDRFSAERTGGSVSTLTIQRTQQEDSAVYLCASSFTGGEPQHFGDGTRLSIL.

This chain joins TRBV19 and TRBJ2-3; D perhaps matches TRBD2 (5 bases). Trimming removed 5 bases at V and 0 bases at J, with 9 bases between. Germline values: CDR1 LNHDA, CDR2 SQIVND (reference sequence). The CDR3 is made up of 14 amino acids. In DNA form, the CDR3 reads TGTGCCAGTAGTCCCCGGGGTAGCACAGATACGCAGTATTTT. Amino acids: CASSPRGSTDTQYF.

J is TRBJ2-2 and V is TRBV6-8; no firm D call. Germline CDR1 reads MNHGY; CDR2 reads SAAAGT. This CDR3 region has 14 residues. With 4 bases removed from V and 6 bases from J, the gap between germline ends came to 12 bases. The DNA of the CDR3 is TGTGCCAGCAGTTTACCTCAGGAATCCGGGGAGCTGTTTTTT. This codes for CASSLPQESGELFF.

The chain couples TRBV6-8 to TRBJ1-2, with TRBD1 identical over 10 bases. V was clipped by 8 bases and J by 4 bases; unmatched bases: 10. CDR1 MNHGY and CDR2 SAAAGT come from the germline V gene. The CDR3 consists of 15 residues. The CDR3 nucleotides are TGTGCCAGCGGTGACAGGGGGCAATCGAGCTATGGCTACACCTTC. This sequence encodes CASGDRGQSSYGYTF.

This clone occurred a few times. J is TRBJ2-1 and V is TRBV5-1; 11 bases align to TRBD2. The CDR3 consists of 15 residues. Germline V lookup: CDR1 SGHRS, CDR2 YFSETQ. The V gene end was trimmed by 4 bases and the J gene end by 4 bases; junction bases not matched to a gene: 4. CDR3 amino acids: CASSGGTSGYNEQFF. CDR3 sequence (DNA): TGCGCCAGCAGCGGAGGGACTAGCGGTTACAATGAGCAGTTCTTC.

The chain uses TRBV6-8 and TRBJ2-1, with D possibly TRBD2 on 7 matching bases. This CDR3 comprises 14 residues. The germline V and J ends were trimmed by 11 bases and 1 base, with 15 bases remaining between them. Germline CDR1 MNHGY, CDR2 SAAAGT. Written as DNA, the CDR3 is TGTGCCGGGGGGGGCGGGAATTCCTACAATGAGCAGTTCTTC. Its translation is CAGGGGNSYNEQFF.

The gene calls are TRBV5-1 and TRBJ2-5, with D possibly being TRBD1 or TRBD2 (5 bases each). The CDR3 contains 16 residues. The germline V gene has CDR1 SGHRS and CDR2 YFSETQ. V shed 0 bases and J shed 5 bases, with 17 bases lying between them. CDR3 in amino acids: CASSLAAKGRGETQYF. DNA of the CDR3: TGCGCCAGCAGCTTGGCCGCGAAGGGGCGCGGGGAGACCCAGTACTTC.

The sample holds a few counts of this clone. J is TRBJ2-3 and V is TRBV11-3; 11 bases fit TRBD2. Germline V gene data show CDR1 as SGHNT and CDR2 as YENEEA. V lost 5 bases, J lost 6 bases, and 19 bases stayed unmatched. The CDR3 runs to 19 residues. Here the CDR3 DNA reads TGTGCCAGCAGCATAAGGATGGTTAGCGGGAGGGCCGATATGGATACGCAGTATTTT. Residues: CASSIRMVSGRADMDTQYF.